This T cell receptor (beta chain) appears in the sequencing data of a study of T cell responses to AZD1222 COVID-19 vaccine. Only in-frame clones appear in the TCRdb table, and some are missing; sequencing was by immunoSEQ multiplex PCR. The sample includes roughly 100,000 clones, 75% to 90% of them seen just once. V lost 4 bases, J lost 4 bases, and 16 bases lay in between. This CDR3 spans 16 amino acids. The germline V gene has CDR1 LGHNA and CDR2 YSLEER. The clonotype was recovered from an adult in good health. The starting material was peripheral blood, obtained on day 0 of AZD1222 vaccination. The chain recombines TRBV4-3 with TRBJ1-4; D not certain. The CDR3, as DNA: TGCGCCAGCAGCCCCCGGGTTATGGTTGGTAATGAAAAACTGTTTTTT. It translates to CASSPRVMVGNEKLFF.